This TCR beta chain was captured by sequencing in a study of T-cell memory formation after mild COVID-19 listed by TCRdb under 2021. Study-wide context: Most TCR sequence clusters were specific to one of the two donors. The cohort comprised two young, previously healthy adult volunteers, one female and one male. In a couple of donors, T-cell clones that expanded and contracted after mild COVID-19 were followed by sequencing TCRalpha and TCRbeta repertoires longitudinally. The research as a whole found: Whether the second-wave clones peaking on day 37 were SARS-CoV-2 specific was not confirmed. Some responding clones were detected in pre-infection memory, suggesting pre-existing cross-reactive memory T cells joined the SARS-CoV-2 response. The study covered only two mild cases, and larger cohorts including severe cases with pre-infection samples were considered necessary. Clones contracting from day 15 to 85 had balanced CD4/CD8 phenotypes, while a second wave expanding from day 15 to 37 was biased towards CD4+. Contracting CD4+ clones were found mainly in CM and EM memory subsets, while CD8+ clones were enriched in EMRA.

Ficoll-Paque density gradient centrifugation was the method used to isolate PBMCs. Sequencing was performed on an Illumina NovaSeq 6000. TCRalpha and TCRbeta cDNA libraries were constructed by 5'RACE with constant-segment primers, with sample barcodes and unique molecular identifiers being introduced. Trizol reagent was used to extract RNA from every sample. Amplification of the libraries took two PCR steps, and the second step added a second sample barcode plus Illumina TruSeq adapters. Libraries were sequenced on an Illumina NovaSeq with 2 x 150 bp paired-end reads. The source study handled its data this way. The reads were demultiplexed and collapsed into UMI-guided consensus sequences using migec v1.2.7. With mixcr v2.1.11, UMI consensuses were aligned to TRA and TRB V and J templates and assembled into clonotypes. Expanded or contracted clonotypes were those called significant by both edgeR and NoisET, with noise models trained on biological replicates. For edgeR calls, a false discovery rate-adjusted p below 0.01 and a log2 fold-change threshold of 1 were applied. As an exploratory analysis of dynamics, PCA with hierarchical clustering was applied to max-normalized trajectories of the 1000 most abundant clonotypes. Separately sequenced CD4+ and CD8+ repertoires were used to assign the CD4 or CD8 phenotype of responding clones. TCRdb reprocessing: public reads trimmed at Q25 with fastp, clones called with MiXCR, in-frame beta chains kept. Merged by CDR3 protein, the rows form single entries marked with the most common genes and DNA. These V and J calls rely on TCRdb rather than the paper's analysis. The sample table contains about 320,000 distinct CDR3 sequences; only one count was recorded for 13% to 15% of them. Of the sample, around 20% falls within the top ten clones.

From a lookup of the germline V gene, CDR1 and CDR2 are SQVTM and ANQGSEA. Between the V and J ends, shortened by 4 bases and 1 base respectively, the junction contains 7 bases. Including the terminal cysteine and phenylalanine, the CDR3 comprises 12 residues. The retained sequence is limited to the CDR3, 36 bases, with the frame set at the first base. Points on this clonotype: Its target antigen remains unknown. Qualities for individual bases were not recorded, and no much larger clone is one base off.

The chain is encoded by TRBV29-1 joined to TRBJ1-1; TRBD1 is a weak D gene call, 5 bases matching. This clonotype originated in a man younger than 35 who had mild COVID-19 (a few samples of this study predate the infection). The sample titles of this study are shuffled in the database, so cell type and time point are left out; the donor was told from shared clones. Sequencing was carried out using PBMCs or a T cell subset sorted from them (not recorded which). The nucleotide sequence is given as TGCAGCGTTGGCACAGGGAACACTGAAGCTTTCTTT. The resulting protein is CSVGTGNTEAFF.